The 28 T cell receptor beta chains presented below share a single source sample, sequenced in a study of blood T cell repertoires in COVID-19. TCRdb's copy holds only in-frame clones and misses some; the assay was immunoSEQ multiplex PCR. The data contain a few hundred thousand clones, roughly 88% of them singletons. The specimen sequenced was peripheral blood. The source of these receptors is a woman aged 25 to 39 with active or convalescent COVID-19.

This chain uses TRBV5-1 with TRBJ1-1, with D maybe TRBD1 (5 bases). CDR1 and CDR2 (germline): SGHRS, YFSETQ. The CDR3 runs 14 residues. V was cut by 3 bases and J by 3 bases, with 12 bases left in between. CDR3 residues: CASSSNRGDTEAFF. Written as DNA, the CDR3 is TGCGCCAGCAGCTCGAACCGGGGGGACACTGAAGCTTTCTTT. The complete variable domain, with remaining parts taken from reference TRBV5-1 and TRBJ1-1, reads KAGVTQTPRYLIKTRGQQVTLSCSPISGHRSVSWYQQTPGQGLQFLFEYFSETQRNKGNFPGRFSGRQFSNSRSEMNVSTLELGDSALYLCASSSNRGDTEAFFGQGTRLTVV.

This chain connects TRBV10-3 to TRBJ2-3; D not resolved. The germline CDR1 and CDR2 sequences are ENHRY and SYGVKD. The CDR3 spans 14 residues. Trimming left V 11 bases short and J 2 bases short, with 17 bases between. The CDR3 region has the DNA TGTGCCGCTAGTTCCGGGTCACACACAGATACGCAGTATTTT. As protein: CAASSGSHTDTQYF.

The chain uses TRBV18 and TRBJ2-7, with D perhaps matching TRBD1 (5 bases). The germline V gene encodes CDR1 KGHSH and CDR2 LQKENI. The CDR3 has 16 amino acids. Trimming stripped 0 bases from V and 0 bases from J, with 12 bases between. The CDR3: CASSPPLSGNSYEQYF. CDR3 DNA: TGTGCCAGCTCACCACCGCTGTCAGGGAACTCCTACGAGCAGTACTTC. Filled out from reference TRBV18 and TRBJ2-7, the complete variable domain reads NAGVMQNPRHLVRRRGQEARLRCSPMKGHSHVYWYRQLPEEGLKFMVYLQKENIIDESGMPKERFSAEFPKEGPSILRIQQVVRGDSAAYFCASSPPLSGNSYEQYFGPGTRLTVT.

V is TRBV6-6 and J is TRBJ2-7, with 8 positions matching TRBD1. The CDR3 has 16 amino acids. Germline CDR1 and CDR2: MNHNY and SVGAGI (reference sequence). Unmatched junction bases numbered 11, after V lost 7 bases and J lost 0 bases. The CDR3 DNA sequence: TGTGCCAGCAAAAGAAACAGGGGGAAGTACTCCTACGAGCAGTACTTC. As protein: CASKRNRGKYSYEQYF.

The V call is TRBV5-1, the J call TRBJ2-7; maybe TRBD1 (6 bases). The V end was cut by 4 bases, the J end by 1 base, with 15 bases between. From germline, CDR1 is SGHRS and CDR2 YFSETQ. This CDR3 comprises 15 residues. The CDR3 DNA follows: TGCGCCAGCAGCACTAACTTGGGGGCGTCCTACGAGCAGTACTTC. Residues: CASSTNLGASYEQYF.

The V call is TRBV27, the J call TRBJ2-3, with 13 bases aligning to TRBD2. From germline, CDR1 is MNHEY and CDR2 SMNVEV (reference sequence). Trimming at V came to 4 bases and at J to 5 bases, leaving 6 bases not matched to a gene. CDR3 length equals 16 residues. The CDR3 nucleotides read TGTGCCAGCAGTTGGATACTAGCGGGGGGGAGAGATACGCAGTATTTT. It translates to CASSWILAGGRDTQYF.

The chain combines TRBV13 with TRBJ1-4, with D possibly matching TRBD1 (6 bases). Germline CDR1 is PRHDT and CDR2 is FYEKMQ (reference sequence). Trimming removed 0 bases at V and 7 bases at J, with 6 bases between. CDR3 length: 13 amino acids. The CDR3 protein is CASSLGRGEKLFF. CDR3 coding DNA: TGTGCCAGCAGCTTAGGCAGGGGTGAAAAACTGTTTTTT.

V gene TRBV30 combines with J gene TRBJ2-7, with D perhaps TRBD1 (5 bases). The CDR3 covers 12 residues. From germline, CDR1 is GTSNPN and CDR2 SVGIG (reference sequence). The V and J ends lost 8 bases and 5 bases respectively, with 16 bases between them. The CDR3: CASYDSLHEQYF. CDR3 nucleotide sequence: TGTGCCAGTTATGACAGTCTGCACGAGCAGTACTTC.

V is TRBV28 and J is TRBJ1-2; weak D call: TRBD1 (5 bases). CDR1 and CDR2 (germline): MDHEN, SYDVKM. The CDR3 contains 15 residues. Between the trimmed V and J ends, which lost 3 bases and 4 bases, there was a span of 15 bases. CDR3 DNA: TGTGCCAGCAGTTTCCCCGCGACAGCCCCCTATGGCTACACCTTC. Residues: CASSFPATAPYGYTF.

Concerning this clone itself: Additional DNA sequences in this sample encode the identical CDR3. This sequence joins TRBV30 and TRBJ1-1; no firm D call. Germline CDR1 GTSNPN, CDR2 SVGIG (reference sequence). The V end lost 0 bases, the J end lost 5 bases, and 4 bases lay between the germline ends. The CDR3 consists of 11 residues. The CDR3 spells CAWSVLTEAFF. In DNA form, the CDR3 reads TGTGCCTGGAGTGTACTAACTGAAGCTTTCTTT.

The chain uses TRBV9 and TRBJ2-5, with TRBD1 matching over 7 bases. The CDR3 loop spans 16 amino acids. The trim removed 0 bases at V and 5 bases at J, leaving 10 bases unmatched. Germline CDR1 SGDLS, CDR2 YYNGEE. In nucleotides, the CDR3 is TGTGCCAGCAGCGTAGCTTCGGGACAGTCGTTCGAGACCCAGTACTTC. Protein: CASSVASGQSFETQYF.

The V and J genes are TRBV21-1 and TRBJ2-7; the tabulated D call, TRBD2, remains unverified against the DNA. TRBV21-1 is assigned pseudogene status. This CDR3 contains 17 residues. CDR3 residues: CASSKLPLETETYEQYF. The CDR3 DNA follows: TGTGCCAGCAGCAAACTCCCCCTAGAAACGGAGACCTACGAGCAGTACTTC.

In this sample, this clone turned up a few times. The chain couples TRBV7-2 to TRBJ1-6, with a tentative D call TRBD1 (6 bases). Germline V gene data show CDR1 as SGHTA and CDR2 as FQGNSA. V lost 6 bases, J lost 7 bases, and 13 bases lay in between. The CDR3 has 14 residues. The CDR3: CASRETGMNSPLHF. CDR3 in DNA: TGTGCCAGCAGGGAAACAGGGATGAATTCACCCCTCCACTTT.

J is TRBJ2-7 and V is TRBV6-6; a weak D match, TRBD1 (5 bases). The CDR3 runs to 13 residues. V lost 7 bases to trimming and J lost 4 bases, with 14 bases between them. From germline, CDR1 is MNHNY and CDR2 SVGAGI (reference sequence). The CDR3 DNA follows: TGTGCCAGCAACACCGGAGCAGGGTACGAGCAGTACTTC. This gives the protein CASNTGAGYEQYF.

The chain joins TRBV29-1 to TRBJ2-1, with D maybe TRBD1 (6 bases). Germline V CDR1 and CDR2: SQVTM, ANQGSEA. V was trimmed by 8 bases and J by 8 bases, leaving 19 bases between them. The CDR3 has 13 residues. This chain's CDR3 is CSTGFSTGYEQFF. The CDR3 DNA sequence: TGCAGCACGGGGTTCTCGACAGGCTATGAGCAGTTCTTC.

The chain employs TRBV7-2 and TRBJ1-2; D might be TRBD1 (6 bases). V dropped 5 bases and J dropped 5 bases, with 15 bases sitting between them. The CDR3 totals 14 residues. The germline CDR1 and CDR2 sequences are SGHTA and FQGNSA. DNA of the CDR3: TGTGCCAGCAGCGCCCGGACAGCGTCGTATGGCTACACCTTC. It encodes CASSARTASYGYTF.

The chain links TRBV6-5 to TRBJ1-6; 8 bases agree with TRBD1. Germline values: CDR1 MNHEY, CDR2 SVGAGI. The CDR3 loop spans 14 amino acids. The V and J ends lost 8 bases and 7 bases, in that order; junction bases with no gene match: 7. The CDR3 protein is CASGSDRVNSPLHF. The CDR3 DNA reads TGTGCCAGCGGATCGGACAGGGTCAATTCACCCCTCCACTTT.

This rearrangement joins TRBV6-2 or TRBV6-3 to TRBJ1-2; D ambiguous. The V end was cut by 2 bases, the J end by 4 bases, with 8 bases between. This CDR3 has 13 amino acids. Germline loops: CDR1 MNHEY, CDR2 SVGEGT. The CDR3 here is CASSYAPVYGYTF. CDR3 bases: TGTGCCAGCAGTTACGCCCCGGTCTATGGCTACACCTTC.

V usage is TRBV3-1 (or the pseudogene TRBV3-2) and J usage is TRBJ1-6, with D uncertain. CDR3 length: 15 amino acids. The V gene lost 1 base and the J gene lost 8 bases, with 12 bases spanning the gap. Germline V lookup: CDR1 LGHDT, CDR2 YNNKEL (reference sequence). The CDR3 bases are TGTGCCAGCAGCCAAGGGGCGCAGAGGGATTCACCCCTCCACTTT. Its translation: CASSQGAQRDSPLHF.

V usage is TRBV29-1 and J usage is TRBJ2-1, with D perhaps matching TRBD1 (6 bases). The CDR3 totals 14 residues. CDR1 and CDR2 from the germline V gene are SQVTM and ANQGSEA. The V gene lost 7 bases and the J gene lost 0 bases, with 13 bases spanning the gap. This CDR3 is CSAMDSPSYNEQFF. DNA of the CDR3: TGCAGCGCCATGGACAGTCCCTCCTACAATGAGCAGTTCTTC.

This chain's CDR3 is CASSLNRDREAFF. CDR3 bases: TGTGCCAGCAGCTTAAACCGGGACAGGGAAGCTTTCTTT. The V and J genes are TRBV7-2 and TRBJ1-1, with TRBD1 identical over 8 bases. The CDR3 is made up of 13 amino acids. The trim removed 2 bases at V and 8 bases at J, leaving 4 bases unmatched. CDR1 is SGHTA and CDR2 is FQGNSA in the germline V gene.

The rearrangement uses TRBV6-5 and TRBJ1-5; 8 bases map to TRBD1. V gave up 6 bases and J gave up 6 bases; unmatched junction bases: 7. Germline CDR1 and CDR2: MNHEY and SVGAGI. The length of the CDR3 is 14 residues. The CDR3 loop reads CASRPQGEGQPQHF. CDR3 bases: TGTGCCAGCAGACCACAGGGGGAGGGTCAGCCCCAGCATTTT.

The rearrangement joins TRBV13 to TRBJ2-5; TRBD2 aligns across 9 bases. This CDR3 is built from 16 residues. Germline V CDR1 and CDR2: PRHDT, FYEKMQ (reference sequence). The J segment lost 5 bases and the V segment lost 4 bases, leaving 11 bases of the junction unmatched. The DNA for the CDR3 is TGTGCCAGCAGCTCCCGGAGGGCGGGGGGGCTGGAGACCCAGTACTTC. Encoded protein: CASSSRRAGGLETQYF.

This clone appeared a single time. The V and J genes are TRBV6-2 or TRBV6-3 and TRBJ1-2; possible D gene TRBD1, 5 bases. Looked up from germline, CDR1 is MNHEY and CDR2 is SVGEGT. The CDR3 runs to 13 residues. The V end was cut by 5 bases, the J end by 0 bases, with 7 bases between. CDR3 amino acids: CASSPTANYGYTF. For the CDR3, the DNA is TGTGCCAGCAGTCCGACAGCTAACTATGGCTACACCTTC.

The chain has TRBV28 and TRBJ1-3; a possible D gene is TRBD1 (6 bases). Germline V CDR1 and CDR2: MDHEN, SYDVKM. Trimming took 5 bases from V and 0 from J, leaving 14 bases between them. The CDR3 covers 16 residues. This CDR3 reads CASSPTGTFSGNTIYF. The CDR3 region has the DNA TGTGCCAGCAGTCCGACAGGTACTTTCTCTGGAAACACCATATATTTT.

The V gene is TRBV27, the J gene TRBJ2-7; 10 positions match TRBD2. The CDR3 is 17 residues long. Germline V gene lookup returns CDR1 MNHEY and CDR2 SMNVEV (reference sequence). Trimming at V came to 0 bases and at J to 5 bases, leaving 10 bases not matched to a gene. In nucleotides, the CDR3 is TGTGCCAGCAGTTTATCCCCGGTAGCGGGGGGAGGGAACGAGCAGTACTTC. Protein: CASSLSPVAGGGNEQYF.

This chain joins TRBV7-2 and TRBJ2-3; 8 nucleotides agree with TRBD1. The CDR3 has 16 residues. Germline V lookup: CDR1 SGHTA, CDR2 FQGNSA. The J segment lost 1 base and the V segment lost 3 bases, leaving 6 bases of the junction unmatched. The CDR3 sequence is CASSLAGGWGTDTQYF. CDR3 DNA: TGTGCCAGCAGCTTGGCAGGGGGCTGGGGCACAGATACGCAGTATTTT.

This chain uses TRBV6-2 or TRBV6-3 with TRBJ1-5; D might be TRBD1 (6 bases). CDR1 is MNHEY and CDR2 is SVGEGT in the germline V gene. This CDR3 spans 15 amino acids. Between the trimmed V and J ends, which lost 2 bases and 6 bases, there was a span of 14 bases. The CDR3 DNA reads TGTGCCAGCAGTTACGAAAATACAGGGAGTCAGCCCCAGCATTTT. It yields the protein CASSYENTGSQPQHF.